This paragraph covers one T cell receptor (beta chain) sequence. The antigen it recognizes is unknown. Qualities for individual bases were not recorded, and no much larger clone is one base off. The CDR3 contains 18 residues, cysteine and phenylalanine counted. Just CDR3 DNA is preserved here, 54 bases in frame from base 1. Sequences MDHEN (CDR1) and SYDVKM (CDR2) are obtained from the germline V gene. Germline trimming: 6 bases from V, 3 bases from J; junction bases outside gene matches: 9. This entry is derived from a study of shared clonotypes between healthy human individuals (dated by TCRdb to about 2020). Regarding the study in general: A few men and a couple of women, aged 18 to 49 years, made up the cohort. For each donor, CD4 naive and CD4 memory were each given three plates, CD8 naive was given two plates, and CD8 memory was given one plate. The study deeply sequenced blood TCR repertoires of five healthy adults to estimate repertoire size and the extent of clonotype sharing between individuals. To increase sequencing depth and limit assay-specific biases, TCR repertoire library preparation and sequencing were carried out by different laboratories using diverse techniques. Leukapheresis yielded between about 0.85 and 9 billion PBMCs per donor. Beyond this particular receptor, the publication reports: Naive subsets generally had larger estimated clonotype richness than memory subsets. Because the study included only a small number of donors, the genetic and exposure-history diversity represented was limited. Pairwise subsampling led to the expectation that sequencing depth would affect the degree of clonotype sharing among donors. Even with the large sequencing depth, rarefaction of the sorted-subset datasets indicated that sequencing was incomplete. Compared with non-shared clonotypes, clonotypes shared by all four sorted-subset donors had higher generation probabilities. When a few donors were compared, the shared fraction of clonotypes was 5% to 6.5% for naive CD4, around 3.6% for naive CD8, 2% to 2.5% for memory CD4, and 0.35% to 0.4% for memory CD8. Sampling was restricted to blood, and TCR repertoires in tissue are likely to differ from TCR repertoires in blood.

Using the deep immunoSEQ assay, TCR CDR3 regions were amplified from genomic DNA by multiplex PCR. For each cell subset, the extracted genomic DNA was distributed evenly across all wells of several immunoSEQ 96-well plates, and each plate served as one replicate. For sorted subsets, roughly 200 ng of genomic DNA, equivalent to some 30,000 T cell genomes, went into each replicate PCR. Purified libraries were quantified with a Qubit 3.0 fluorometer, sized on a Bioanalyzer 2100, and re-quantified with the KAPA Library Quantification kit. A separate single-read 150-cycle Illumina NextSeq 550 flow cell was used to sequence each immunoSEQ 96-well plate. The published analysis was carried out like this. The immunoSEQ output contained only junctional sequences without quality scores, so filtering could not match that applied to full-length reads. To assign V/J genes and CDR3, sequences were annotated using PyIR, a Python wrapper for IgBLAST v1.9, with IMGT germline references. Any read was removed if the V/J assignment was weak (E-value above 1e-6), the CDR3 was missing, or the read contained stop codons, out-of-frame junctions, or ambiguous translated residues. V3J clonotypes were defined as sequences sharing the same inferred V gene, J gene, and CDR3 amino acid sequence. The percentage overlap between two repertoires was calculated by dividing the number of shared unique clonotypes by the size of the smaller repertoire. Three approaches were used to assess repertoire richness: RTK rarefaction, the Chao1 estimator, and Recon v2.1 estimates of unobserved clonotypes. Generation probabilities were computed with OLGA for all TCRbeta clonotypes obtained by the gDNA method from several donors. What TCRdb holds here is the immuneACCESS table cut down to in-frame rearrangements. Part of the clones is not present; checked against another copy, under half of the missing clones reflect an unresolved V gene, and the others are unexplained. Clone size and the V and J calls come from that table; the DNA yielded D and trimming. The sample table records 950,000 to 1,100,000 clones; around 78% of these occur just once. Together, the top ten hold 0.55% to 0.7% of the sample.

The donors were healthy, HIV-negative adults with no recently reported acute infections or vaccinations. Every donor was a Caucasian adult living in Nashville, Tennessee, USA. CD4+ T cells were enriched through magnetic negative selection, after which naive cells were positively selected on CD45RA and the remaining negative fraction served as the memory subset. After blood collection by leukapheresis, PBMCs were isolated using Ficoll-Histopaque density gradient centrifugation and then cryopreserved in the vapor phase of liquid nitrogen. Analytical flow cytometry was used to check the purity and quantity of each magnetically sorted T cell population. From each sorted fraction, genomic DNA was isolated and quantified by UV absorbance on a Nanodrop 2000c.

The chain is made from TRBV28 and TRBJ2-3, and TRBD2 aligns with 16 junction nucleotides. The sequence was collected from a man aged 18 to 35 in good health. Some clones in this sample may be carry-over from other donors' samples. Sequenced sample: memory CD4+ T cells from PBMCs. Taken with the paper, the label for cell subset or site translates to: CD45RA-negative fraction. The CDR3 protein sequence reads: CASSRLGLAGGPTDTQYF. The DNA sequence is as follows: TGTGCCAGCAGCCGCTTGGGACTAGCGGGAGGGCCAACAGATACGCAGTATTTT.